These 21 T cell receptor beta chains came from one sample sequenced in a study of blood T cell repertoires in COVID-19. Some clones are missing from TCRdb's copy, which holds only in-frame ones; the method was immunoSEQ multiplex PCR. The table includes about 88,000 clones, roughly 90% detected once. Sequenced material: peripheral blood. The receptor set was obtained from a woman of 80 years or more with acute or convalescent COVID-19.

The chain uses TRBV19 and TRBJ1-1, with 7 bases fitting TRBD1. V shed 0 bases and J 1 base; nucleotides not matched to a gene: 5. The CDR3 is made up of 16 amino acids. Germline V lookup: CDR1 LNHDA, CDR2 SQIVND (reference sequence). CDR3: CASSIDISGGNTEAFF. The CDR3 DNA reads TGTGCCAGTAGTATAGATATATCAGGGGGGAACACTGAAGCTTTCTTT.

The chain joins TRBV6-2 or TRBV6-3 to TRBJ1-1; a possible D gene is TRBD1 (5 bases). There are 14 residues in the CDR3. The germline CDR1 and CDR2 sequences are MNHEY and SVGEGT. V lost 2 bases and J lost 6, with 13 bases in between. The CDR3 is CASSYLARGAEAFF. DNA for the CDR3: TGTGCCAGCAGTTACCTGGCCCGGGGGGCTGAAGCTTTCTTT.

The V and J genes are TRBV20-1 and TRBJ1-3; D is undetermined. The germline gives CDR1 DFQATT, CDR2 SNEGSKA (reference sequence). The CDR3 has 11 amino acids. V was cut by 5 bases and J by 2 bases, with 4 bases left in between. CDR3 DNA sequence: TGCAGTGCTTACACTGGAAACACCATATATTTT. Encoded protein: CSAYTGNTIYF.

The CDR3 coding sequence is TGTGCCAGCAGTCCCGGGACTAGCCGGAGGACAGATACGCAGTATTTT. Its translation: CASSPGTSRRTDTQYF. The chain joins TRBV27 to TRBJ2-3; 9 bases are shared with TRBD2. Germline V CDR1 and CDR2: MNHEY, SMNVEV (reference sequence). The CDR3 covers 16 residues. V shed 5 bases and J 3 bases; nucleotides not matched to a gene: 9.

The chain has TRBV4-2 and TRBJ2-3; D remains unclear. The CDR3 has 17 residues. Germline values: CDR1 LGHNA, CDR2 YNFKEQ. V was trimmed by 4 bases and J by 0 bases, leaving 17 bases between them. The CDR3 DNA is TGTGCCAGCAGCCTCCACTACCCGGTCGGCAGCACAGATACGCAGTATTTT. Translated, it gives CASSLHYPVGSTDTQYF.

This chain connects TRBV9 to TRBJ2-5; 7 nucleotides agree with TRBD1. The junction had 8 bases not matched to a gene; V was cut back by 4 bases and J by 5 bases. Germline V lookup: CDR1 SGDLS, CDR2 YYNGEE. CDR3 length: 14 residues. The CDR3 DNA is TGTGCCAGCAGCCTCCGACAGGGCGGGGAGACCCAGTACTTC. Translating it yields CASSLRQGGETQYF.

The chain uses TRBV4-1 and TRBJ1-3, with a possible D match to TRBD1 (6 bases). The CDR3 extends over 15 amino acids. Germline assignment: CDR1 MGHRA and CDR2 YSYEKL. Deletions cut 4 bases from V and 3 bases from J, with 13 bases between. CDR3 nucleotide sequence: TGCGCCAGCAGCCTTACGGCAGGGGATGGAAACACCATATATTTT. Amino acid sequence: CASSLTAGDGNTIYF.

This clone came up once. The chain links TRBV7-9 to TRBJ2-1; perhaps TRBD2 as D (5 bases). Trimming stripped 5 bases from V and 4 bases from J, with 9 bases between. The germline V gene encodes CDR1 SEHNR and CDR2 FQNEAQ (reference sequence). The CDR3 totals 13 residues. The CDR3: CASSQRVYNEQFF. In nucleotides, the CDR3 is TGTGCCAGCAGCCAGAGGGTTTACAATGAGCAGTTCTTC. Full variable domain (rest looked up from reference TRBV7-9 and TRBJ2-1): DTGVSQNPRHKITKRGQNVTFRCDPISEHNRLYWYRQTLGQGPEFLTYFQNEAQLEKSRLLSDRFSAERPKGSFSTLEIQRTEQGDSAMYLCASSQRVYNEQFFGPGTRLTVL.

The J gene is TRBJ1-6, the V gene TRBV2, with D perhaps TRBD1 (6 bases). Germline CDR1 reads SNHLY; CDR2 reads FYNNEI. The CDR3 consists of 16 residues. With 7 bases removed from V and 2 bases from J, the gap between germline ends came to 15 bases. In DNA, the CDR3 is TGTGCCAGCAATTTTCAGGGGTTCACCTATAATTCACCCCTCCACTTT. Its translation is CASNFQGFTYNSPLHF.

The chain couples TRBV9 to TRBJ2-5; TRBD2 matches 8 bases. The CDR3 covers 16 residues. Unmatched junction bases numbered 10, after V lost 3 bases and J lost 3 bases. Germline V gives CDR1 SGDLS, CDR2 YYNGEE. CDR3 residues: CASSESLGLGEETQYF. CDR3 DNA: TGTGCCAGCAGCGAGTCCCTGGGACTAGGGGAAGAGACCCAGTACTTC.

J is TRBJ1-1 and V is TRBV4-3, with D possibly TRBD1 on 6 matching bases. Trimming removed 3 bases at V and 5 bases at J, with 16 bases between. CDR1 LGHNA and CDR2 YSLEER come from the germline V gene. The CDR3 contains 15 residues. The CDR3 protein is CASSQGPGQLTEAFF. CDR3 bases: TGCGCCAGCAGCCAGGGCCCAGGACAGTTAACTGAAGCTTTCTTT.

The rearrangement uses TRBV7-2 and TRBJ1-3, with TRBD1 as a possible D gene (5 bases). Germline CDR1 and CDR2: SGHTA and FQGNSA. The CDR3 is made up of 17 amino acids. The V gene lost 3 bases and the J gene lost 0 bases, with 15 bases spanning the gap. The CDR3 coding sequence is TGTGCCAGCAGCTTCCAGGGACTCTTTTTCTCTGGAAACACCATATATTTT. This translates into CASSFQGLFFSGNTIYF.

The CDR3 loop reads CASSKTAVNPLTDTQYF. CDR3 DNA: TGTGCCAGCAGCAAAACGGCGGTCAATCCCTTAACAGATACGCAGTATTTT. This chain links TRBV21-1 with TRBJ2-3; the D call in the table, TRBD2, was not verified against the DNA. TRBV21-1 is designated a pseudogene. The CDR3 is 17 residues long.

The rearrangement links TRBV6-5 to TRBJ1-6, with 7 nucleotides matching TRBD1. The CDR3 loop spans 14 amino acids. Losses at the gene ends were 6 bases for V and 8 bases for J; bases not matched to a gene: 7. Per the germline V gene, CDR1 is MNHEY and CDR2 is SVGAGI. CDR3 in DNA: TGTGCCAGCAGCTCTGACAGGGTACATTCACCCCTCCACTTT. Translating gives CASSSDRVHSPLHF.

This clone was counted only a few times. This chain links TRBV10-2 with TRBJ1-5, with TRBD1 as a possible D gene (6 bases). From germline, CDR1 is WSHSY and CDR2 SAAADI. Between the trimmed V and J ends, which lost 5 bases and 3 bases, there was a span of 11 bases. CDR3 size: 14 residues. CDR3 nucleotides: TGCGCCAGCAGTCTGGACAGACCCAATCAGCCCCAGCATTTT. Translated, it gives CASSLDRPNQPQHF.

The chain has TRBV28 and TRBJ2-1, with D hard to call. The germline CDR1 and CDR2 sequences are MDHEN and SYDVKM. V lost 5 bases and J lost 3, with 5 bases in between. There are 12 residues in the CDR3. The CDR3: CASSLIYNEQFF. The DNA for the CDR3 is TGTGCCAGCAGTCTAATCTACAATGAGCAGTTCTTC.

This clone was recorded once. The chain links TRBV27 to TRBJ2-3; D is unresolved. CDR1 is MNHEY, CDR2 SMNVEV, per germline (reference sequence). Trimming took 1 base from V and 8 from J, leaving 10 bases between them. The CDR3 sequence is 13 residues long. The CDR3 sequence is CASSLFQDGTQYF. DNA of the CDR3: TGTGCCAGCAGTTTATTCCAGGATGGTACGCAGTATTTT.

This rearrangement joins TRBV12-3 or TRBV12-4 to TRBJ2-7; no clear D. This CDR3 is built from 13 residues. V was cut by 1 base and J by 2 bases, with 6 bases left in between. CDR3 sequence: CASSLDSPYEQYF. For the CDR3, the DNA is TGTGCCAGCAGTTTAGACAGTCCCTACGAGCAGTACTTC.

This rearrangement joins TRBV7-2 to TRBJ2-1, with TRBD1 as a possible D gene (5 bases). The CDR3 length is 13 residues. Trimming cost V 0 bases and J 10 bases, with 10 bases left between them. CDR1 is SGHTA and CDR2 is FQGNSA in the germline V gene. The DNA of the CDR3 is TGTGCCAGCAGCTTAGCACAGGTGGAGGAGCAGTTCTTC. Its translation is CASSLAQVEEQFF.

This chain uses TRBV6-5 with TRBJ1-6; D remains unclear. This CDR3 region has 15 residues. V lost 6 bases and J lost 8, with 17 bases in between. Germline V lookup: CDR1 MNHEY, CDR2 SVGAGI. As DNA, the CDR3 is TGTGCCAGCAGCCTCCTCCTAGTCTCGGATTCACCCCTCCACTTT. This sequence encodes CASSLLLVSDSPLHF.

The chain uses TRBV11-1 and TRBJ2-7; D perhaps matches TRBD2 (6 bases). Germline values: CDR1 SGHAT, CDR2 FQDESV (reference sequence). This CDR3 comprises 15 residues. The V and J ends lost 1 base and 8 bases respectively, with 18 bases between them. CDR3 DNA: TGTGCCAGCAGCTTAGAGTTTAGCGGTCGGTTTCAGCAGTACTTC. Amino acid sequence: CASSLEFSGRFQQYF.